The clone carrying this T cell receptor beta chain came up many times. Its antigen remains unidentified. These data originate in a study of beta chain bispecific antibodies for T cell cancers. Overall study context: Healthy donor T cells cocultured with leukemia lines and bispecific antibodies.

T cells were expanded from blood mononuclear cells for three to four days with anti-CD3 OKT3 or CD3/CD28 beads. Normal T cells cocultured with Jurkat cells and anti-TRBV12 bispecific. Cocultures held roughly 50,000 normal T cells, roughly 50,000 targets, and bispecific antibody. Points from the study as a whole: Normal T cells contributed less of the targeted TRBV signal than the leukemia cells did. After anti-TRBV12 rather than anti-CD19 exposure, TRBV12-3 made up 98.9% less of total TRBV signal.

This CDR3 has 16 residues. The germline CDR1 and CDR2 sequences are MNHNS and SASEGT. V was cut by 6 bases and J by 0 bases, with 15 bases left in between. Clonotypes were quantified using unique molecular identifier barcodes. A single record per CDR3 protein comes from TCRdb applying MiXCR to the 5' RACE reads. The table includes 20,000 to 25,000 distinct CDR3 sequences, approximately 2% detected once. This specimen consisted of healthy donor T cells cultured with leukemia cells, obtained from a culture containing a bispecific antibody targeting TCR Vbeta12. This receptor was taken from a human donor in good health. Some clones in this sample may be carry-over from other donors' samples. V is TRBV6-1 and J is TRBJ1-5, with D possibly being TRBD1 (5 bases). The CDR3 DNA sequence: TGTGCCAGCAGCTCCGCCGGGGCGTATAGCAATCAGCCCCAGCATTTT. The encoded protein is CASSSAGAYSNQPQHF.